This is a list of T cell receptor beta chains from one sample in a study of T cell repertoires in cytomegalovirus infection. MiXCR, applied by TCRdb to the reads, yields one record per CDR3 protein. The repertoire holds 700,000 to 850,000 distinct CDR3 sequences, with about 33% as singletons. These receptors' targets are unknown. Sequencing was performed on cultured CD8+ T cells from PBMCs, taken from culture after CMV antigen stimulation. The origin of the receptors is a human donor in good health (CMV status not recorded). Some clones in this sample may be carry-over from other donors' samples. Both conserved end residues are part of each CDR3. A D gene is named only where the DNA matches it firmly. Some rows mark clone size as missing; the rest say once, few, many or name a class of expanded clone.

D gene	V gene	clone size	J gene	CDR3 protein	CDR3 DNA
TRBD2	TRBV12-3/TRBV12-4	.	TRBJ2-1	CASSSASGGAGEQFF	TGTGCCAGCAGTTCCGCTAGCGGGGGGGCGGGGGAGCAGTTCTTC
.	TRBV6-2/TRBV6-3	.	TRBJ2-2	CASKQQENTGELFF	TGTGCCAGCAAGCAACAGGAGAACACCGGGGAGCTGTTTTTT
TRBD1	TRBV7-7	few	TRBJ2-1	CASSPGTGMYNEQFF	TGTGCTAGCAGCCCCGGGACAGGGATGTACAATGAGCAGTTCTTC
.	TRBV7-4	few	TRBJ2-5	CASSLWQGQGETQYF	TGTGCCAGCAGCTTGTGGCAGGGTCAAGGAGAGACCCAGTACTTC
.	TRBV7-2	many	TRBJ2-5	CASSRDYGETQYF	TGTGCCAGCAGCCGCGACTATGGAGAGACCCAGTACTTC
.	TRBV4-1	few	TRBJ1-5	CASSQDPETYSNQPQHF	TGCGCCAGCAGCCAAGATCCAGAGACTTATAGCAATCAGCCCCAGCATTTT
.	TRBV7-8	few	TRBJ1-2	CATNQGIGGYTF	TGTGCCACCAATCAGGGGATAGGTGGCTACACCTTC
TRBD2	TRBV7-2	few	TRBJ2-1	CASSSHGGAINEQFF	TGTGCCAGCAGCTCCCACGGGGGGGCGATCAATGAGCAGTTCTTC
.	TRBV28	.	TRBJ2-1	CASSTERATYNEQFF	TGTGCCAGCAGCACGGAGAGGGCAACCTACAATGAGCAGTTCTTC
TRBD1	TRBV6-2/TRBV6-3	few	TRBJ1-2	CASSYSGQEVSNYGYTF	TGTGCCAGCAGTTACTCTGGACAGGAAGTATCTAACTATGGCTACACCTTC
.	TRBV2	.	TRBJ2-5	CASSEAQEFQETKYF	TGTGCCAGCAGTGAAGCGCAGGAGTTTCAAGAGACCAAGTACTTC
.	TRBV15	few	TRBJ2-3	CATSRDSGGASTDTQYF	TGTGCCACCAGCAGAGATTCCGGCGGGGCGAGCACAGATACGCAGTATTTT